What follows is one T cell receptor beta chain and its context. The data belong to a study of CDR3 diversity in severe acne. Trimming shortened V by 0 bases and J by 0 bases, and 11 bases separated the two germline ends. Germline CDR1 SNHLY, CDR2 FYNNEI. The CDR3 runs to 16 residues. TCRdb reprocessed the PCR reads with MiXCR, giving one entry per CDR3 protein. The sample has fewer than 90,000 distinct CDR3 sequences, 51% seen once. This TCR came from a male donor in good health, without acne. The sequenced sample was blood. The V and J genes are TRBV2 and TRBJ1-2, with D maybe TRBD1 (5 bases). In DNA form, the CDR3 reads TGTGCCAGCAGTGAAGCGGGGGAGTTAGCTAACTATGGCTACACCTTC. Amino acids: CASSEAGELANYGYTF.